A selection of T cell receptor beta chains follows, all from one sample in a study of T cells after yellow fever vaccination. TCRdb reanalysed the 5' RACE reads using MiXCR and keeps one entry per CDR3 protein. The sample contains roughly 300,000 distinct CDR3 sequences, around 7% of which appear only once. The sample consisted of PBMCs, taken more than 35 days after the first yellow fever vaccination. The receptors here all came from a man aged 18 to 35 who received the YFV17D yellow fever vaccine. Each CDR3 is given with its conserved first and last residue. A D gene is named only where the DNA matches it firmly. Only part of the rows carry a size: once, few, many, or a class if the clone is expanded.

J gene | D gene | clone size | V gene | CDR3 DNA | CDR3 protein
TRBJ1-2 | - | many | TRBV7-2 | TGTGCCAGCAGCTTAAGTGAGAACTATGGCTACACCTTC | CASSLSENYGYTF
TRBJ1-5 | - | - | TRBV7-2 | TGTGCCAGCAGCGTCGCGGCAGGGCCCAATCAGCCCCAGCATTTT | CASSVAAGPNQPQHF
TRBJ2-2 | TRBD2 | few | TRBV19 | TGTGCCAGTAGTATCCGACTAGCGGACACCGGGGAGCTGTTTTTT | CASSIRLADTGELFF
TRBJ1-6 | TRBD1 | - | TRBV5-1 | TGCGCCAGCAGCGTTACAGGGGATAATTCACCCCTCCACTTT | CASSVTGDNSPLHF
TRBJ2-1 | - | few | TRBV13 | TGTGCCAGCAGCCCGGGCTCCGTGGCCCACAATGAGCAGTTCTTC | CASSPGSVAHNEQFF
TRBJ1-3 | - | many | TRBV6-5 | TGTGCCAGCAGTTACGCAGACGTCGCCGGAAACACCATATATTTT | CASSYADVAGNTIYF
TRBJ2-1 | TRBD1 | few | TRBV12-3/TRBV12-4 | TGTGCCAGCAGGTCGACAGGGGGCCTGGATGAGCAGTTCTTC | CASRSTGGLDEQFF
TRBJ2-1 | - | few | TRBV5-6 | TGTGCCAGCAGCCCACGATGGTTAAGACCTTTCGGGAATGAGCAGTTCTTC | CASSPRWLRPFGNEQFF
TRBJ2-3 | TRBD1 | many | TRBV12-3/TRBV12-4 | TGTGCCAGCATCGACAGGGGGATCACAGATACGCAGTATTTT | CASIDRGITDTQYF
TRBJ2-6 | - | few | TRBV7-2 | TGTGCCAGCAGCTTAGTGGGCACTAACTCTGGGGCCAACGTCCTGACTTTC | CASSLVGTNSGANVLTF
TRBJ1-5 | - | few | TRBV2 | TGTGCCAGCAGTGAAGTGACGGCGGATCAGCCCCAGCATTTT | CASSEVTADQPQHF
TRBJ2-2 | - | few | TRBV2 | TGTGCCAGCTTGGGCAGGGACGACACCGGGGAGCTGTTTTTT | CASLGRDDTGELFF
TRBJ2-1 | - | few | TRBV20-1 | TGCAGTGCACCGTACAGGTCGGGTAGCAATGAGCAGTTCTTC | CSAPYRSGSNEQFF
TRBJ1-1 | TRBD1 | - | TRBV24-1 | TGTGCCACCAGTGAGCAGCAGGGGGGTGAAGCTTTCTTT | CATSEQQGGEAFF
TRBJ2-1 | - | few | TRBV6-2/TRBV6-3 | TGTGCCAGCAGTTACGTGGCAAATGAGCAGTTCTTC | CASSYVANEQFF